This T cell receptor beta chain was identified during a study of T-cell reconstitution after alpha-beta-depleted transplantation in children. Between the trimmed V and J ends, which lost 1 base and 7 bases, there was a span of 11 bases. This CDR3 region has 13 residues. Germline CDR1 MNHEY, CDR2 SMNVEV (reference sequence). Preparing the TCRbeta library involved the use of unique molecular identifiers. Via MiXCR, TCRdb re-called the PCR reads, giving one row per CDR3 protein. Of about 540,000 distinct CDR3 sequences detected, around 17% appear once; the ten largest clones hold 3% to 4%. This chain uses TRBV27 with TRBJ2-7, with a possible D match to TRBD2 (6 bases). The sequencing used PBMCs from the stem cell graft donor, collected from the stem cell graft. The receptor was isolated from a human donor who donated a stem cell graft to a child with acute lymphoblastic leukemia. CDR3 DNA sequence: TGTGCCAGCAGTTTATTGGGGGGAGAGGAGCAGTACTTC. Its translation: CASSLLGGEEQYF.